The T cell receptor (beta chain) described here comes from a study of CD8+ T cells in alopecia areata. Study-level points and caveats: Mice gave a clearer picture of TCR sharing than patients did, possibly for HLA-related reasons.

Described treatment: oral pan-JAK inhibitor, 5-10 mg twice daily. Germline values: CDR1 MGHRA, CDR2 YSYEKL. Trimming removed 2 bases from V and 4 bases from J, with 17 bases in between. The CDR3 is made up of 17 amino acids. After isolation, RNA underwent reverse transcription to generate cDNA as the sequencing template. Method: immunoSEQ multiplex PCR; TCRdb's copy keeps in-frame clones and lacks some. Counted here are around 210,000 clones, around 66% occurring once; the ten biggest clones make up 3.5% to 5%. In regard to this clone: Its antigen is still unknown.

The chain has TRBV4-1 and TRBJ1-4; a weak D match, TRBD1 (5 bases). Material: CD4+ T cells sorted from blood, obtained at week 4, from a patient treated with tofacitinib. This sequence was found in a human donor with alopecia areata. DNA of the CDR3: TGCGCCAGCAGCCAACGGGGGAACGGGTATAGTAATGAAAAACTGTTTTTT. Translated: CASSQRGNGYSNEKLFF.